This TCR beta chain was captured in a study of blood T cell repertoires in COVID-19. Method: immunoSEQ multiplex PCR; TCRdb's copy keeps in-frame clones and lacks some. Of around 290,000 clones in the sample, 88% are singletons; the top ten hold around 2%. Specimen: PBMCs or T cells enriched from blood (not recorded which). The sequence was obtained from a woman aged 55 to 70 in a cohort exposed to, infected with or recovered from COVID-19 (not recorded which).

CDR3 amino acids: CASGRRDRGPTNEKLFF. In nucleotides, the CDR3 is TGTGCCAGCGGAAGACGGGACAGGGGGCCTACTAATGAAAAACTGTTTTTT. The chain recombines TRBV27 with TRBJ1-4, with TRBD1 identical over 12 bases. Germline assignment: CDR1 MNHEY and CDR2 SMNVEV (reference sequence). There are 17 residues in the CDR3. Trimming at V came to 8 bases and at J to 2 bases, leaving 9 bases not matched to a gene. The full variable domain, rest sourced from reference TRBV27 and TRBJ1-4, is EAQVTQNPRYLITVTGKKLTVTCSQNMNHEYMSWYRQDPGLGLRQIYYSMNVEVTDKGDVPEGYKVSRKEKRNFPLILESPSPNQTSLYFCASGRRDRGPTNEKLFFGSGTQLSVL.